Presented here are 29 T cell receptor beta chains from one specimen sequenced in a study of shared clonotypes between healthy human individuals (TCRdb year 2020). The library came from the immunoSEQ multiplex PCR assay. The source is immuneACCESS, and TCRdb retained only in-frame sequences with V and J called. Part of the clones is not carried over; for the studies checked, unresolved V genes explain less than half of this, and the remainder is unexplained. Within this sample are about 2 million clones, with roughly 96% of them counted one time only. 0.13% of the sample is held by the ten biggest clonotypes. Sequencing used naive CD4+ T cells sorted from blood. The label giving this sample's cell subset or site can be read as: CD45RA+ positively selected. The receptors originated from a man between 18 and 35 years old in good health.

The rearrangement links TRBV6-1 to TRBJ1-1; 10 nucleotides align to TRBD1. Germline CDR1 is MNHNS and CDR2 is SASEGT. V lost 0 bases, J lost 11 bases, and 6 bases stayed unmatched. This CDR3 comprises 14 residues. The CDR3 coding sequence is TGTGCCAGCAGTGAAGCGGGACAGGGGACCCCCGCTTTCTTT. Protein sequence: CASSEAGQGTPAFF.

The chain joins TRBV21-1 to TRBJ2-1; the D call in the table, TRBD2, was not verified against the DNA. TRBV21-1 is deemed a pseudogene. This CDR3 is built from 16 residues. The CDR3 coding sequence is TGTGCCAGCAGCAAAAACGGGATAGACTCCTACAATGAGCAGTTCTTC. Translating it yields CASSKNGIDSYNEQFF.

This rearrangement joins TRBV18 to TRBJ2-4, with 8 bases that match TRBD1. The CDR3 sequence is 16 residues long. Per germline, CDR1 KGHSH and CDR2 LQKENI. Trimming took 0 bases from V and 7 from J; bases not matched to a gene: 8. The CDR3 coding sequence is TGTGCCAGCTCACCACCGTGGACAGGGTCGGGGAACATTCAGTACTTC. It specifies CASSPPWTGSGNIQYF.

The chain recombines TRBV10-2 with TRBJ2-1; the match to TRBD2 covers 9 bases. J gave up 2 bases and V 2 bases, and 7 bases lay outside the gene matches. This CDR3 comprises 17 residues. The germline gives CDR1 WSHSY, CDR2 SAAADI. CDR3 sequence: CASSEGLAGRAYNEQFF. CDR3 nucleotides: TGCGCCAGCAGTGAGGGGCTAGCGGGAAGGGCCTACAATGAGCAGTTCTTC.

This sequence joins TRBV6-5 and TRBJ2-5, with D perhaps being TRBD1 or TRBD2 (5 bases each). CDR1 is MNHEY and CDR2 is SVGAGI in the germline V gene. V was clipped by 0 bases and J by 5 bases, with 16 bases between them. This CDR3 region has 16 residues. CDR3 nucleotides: TGTGCCAGCAGTTACTCGAAGGGGAGACCCCGGGAGACCCAGTACTTC. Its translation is CASSYSKGRPRETQYF.

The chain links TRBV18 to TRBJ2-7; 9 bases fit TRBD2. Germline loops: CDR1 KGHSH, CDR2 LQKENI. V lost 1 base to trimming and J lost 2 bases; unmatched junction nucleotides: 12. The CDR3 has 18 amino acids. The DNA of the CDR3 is TGTGCCAGCTCACCACAAAAGGAGACTAGCGGAACCCCCTACGAGCAGTACTTC. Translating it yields CASSPQKETSGTPYEQYF.

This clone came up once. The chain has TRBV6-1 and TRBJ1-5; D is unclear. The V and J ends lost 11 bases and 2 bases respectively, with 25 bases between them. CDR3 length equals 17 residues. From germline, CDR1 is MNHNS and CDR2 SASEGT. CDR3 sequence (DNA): TGTGCCGTCAGTGAAATTCGTGAGTTCGGGGGCAATCAGCCCCAGCATTTT. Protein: CAVSEIREFGGNQPQHF.

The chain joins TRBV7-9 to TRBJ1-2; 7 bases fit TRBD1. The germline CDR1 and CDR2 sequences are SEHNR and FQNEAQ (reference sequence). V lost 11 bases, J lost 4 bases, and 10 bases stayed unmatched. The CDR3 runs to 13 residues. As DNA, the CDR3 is TGTGCCGTCGATCCGGGACAGAGCTATGGCTACACCTTC. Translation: CAVDPGQSYGYTF.

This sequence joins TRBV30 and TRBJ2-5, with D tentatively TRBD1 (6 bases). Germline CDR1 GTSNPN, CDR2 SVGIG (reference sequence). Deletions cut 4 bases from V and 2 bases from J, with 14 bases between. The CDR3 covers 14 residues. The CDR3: CAWNMGARQETQYF. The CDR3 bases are TGTGCCTGGAATATGGGGGCTAGACAAGAGACCCAGTACTTC.

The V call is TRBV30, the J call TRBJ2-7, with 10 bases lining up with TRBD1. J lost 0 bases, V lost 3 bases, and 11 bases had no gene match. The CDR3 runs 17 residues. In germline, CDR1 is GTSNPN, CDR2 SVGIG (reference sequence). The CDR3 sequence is CAWSQPPGTGASYEQYF. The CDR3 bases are TGTGCCTGGAGCCAACCCCCCGGGACAGGGGCCTCCTACGAGCAGTACTTC.

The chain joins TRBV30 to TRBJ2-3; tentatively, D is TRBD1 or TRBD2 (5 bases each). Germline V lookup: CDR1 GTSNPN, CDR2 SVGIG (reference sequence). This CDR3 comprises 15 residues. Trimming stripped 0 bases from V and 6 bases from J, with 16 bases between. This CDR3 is CAWSVLQFGADTQYF. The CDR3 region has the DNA TGTGCCTGGAGTGTACTACAGTTCGGGGCGGATACGCAGTATTTT.

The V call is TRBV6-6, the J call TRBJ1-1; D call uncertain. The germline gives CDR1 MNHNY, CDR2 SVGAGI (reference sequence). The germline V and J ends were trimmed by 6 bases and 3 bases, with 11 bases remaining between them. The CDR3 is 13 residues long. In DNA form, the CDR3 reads TGTGCCAGCAGCTGGACCGGGGACACTGAAGCTTTCTTT. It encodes CASSWTGDTEAFF.

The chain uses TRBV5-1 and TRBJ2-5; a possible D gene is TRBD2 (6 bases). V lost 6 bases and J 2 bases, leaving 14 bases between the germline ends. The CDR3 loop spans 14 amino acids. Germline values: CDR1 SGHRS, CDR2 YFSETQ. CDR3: CASIVGGSQETQYF. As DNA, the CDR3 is TGCGCCAGCATAGTGGGAGGCTCTCAAGAGACCCAGTACTTC. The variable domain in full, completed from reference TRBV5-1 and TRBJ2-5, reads KAGVTQTPRYLIKTRGQQVTLSCSPISGHRSVSWYQQTPGQGLQFLFEYFSETQRNKGNFPGRFSGRQFSNSRSEMNVSTLELGDSALYLCASIVGGSQETQYFGPGTRLLVL.

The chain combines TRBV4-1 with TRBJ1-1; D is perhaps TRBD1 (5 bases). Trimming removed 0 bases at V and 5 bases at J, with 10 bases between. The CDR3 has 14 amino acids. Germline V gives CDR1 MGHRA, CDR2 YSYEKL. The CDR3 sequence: CASSQDSQGTEAFF. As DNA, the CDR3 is TGCGCCAGCAGCCAAGATAGCCAGGGAACTGAAGCTTTCTTT.

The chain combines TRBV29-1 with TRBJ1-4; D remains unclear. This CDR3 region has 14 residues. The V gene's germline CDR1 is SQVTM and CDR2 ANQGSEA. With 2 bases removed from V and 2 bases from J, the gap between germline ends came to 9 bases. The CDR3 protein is CSVERLGTNEKLFF. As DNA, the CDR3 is TGCAGCGTTGAAAGGTTGGGGACTAATGAAAAACTGTTTTTT.

This chain's CDR3 is CASSPDNNNQPQHF. The DNA for the CDR3 is TGCGCCAGCAGCCCAGACAACAACAATCAGCCCCAGCATTTT. The gene calls are TRBV5-1 and TRBJ1-5; D gene ambiguous. V gave up 4 bases and J gave up 3 bases, with 11 bases separating them. The CDR3 runs 14 residues. Germline lookup yields CDR1 SGHRS and CDR2 YFSETQ.

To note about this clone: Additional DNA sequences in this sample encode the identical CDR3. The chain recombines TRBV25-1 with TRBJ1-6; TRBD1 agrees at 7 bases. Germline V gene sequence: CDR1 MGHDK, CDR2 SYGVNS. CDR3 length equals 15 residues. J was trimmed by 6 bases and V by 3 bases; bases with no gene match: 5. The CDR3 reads CASSEADRVNSPLHF. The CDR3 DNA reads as TGTGCCAGCAGTGAGGCCGACAGGGTTAATTCACCCCTCCACTTT.

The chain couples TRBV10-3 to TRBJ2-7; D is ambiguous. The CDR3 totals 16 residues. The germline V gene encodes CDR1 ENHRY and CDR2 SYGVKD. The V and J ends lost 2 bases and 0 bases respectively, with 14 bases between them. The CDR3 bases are TGTGCCATCAGTGAGGGGCAGACGCTTGCCTCCTACGAGCAGTACTTC. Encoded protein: CAISEGQTLASYEQYF.

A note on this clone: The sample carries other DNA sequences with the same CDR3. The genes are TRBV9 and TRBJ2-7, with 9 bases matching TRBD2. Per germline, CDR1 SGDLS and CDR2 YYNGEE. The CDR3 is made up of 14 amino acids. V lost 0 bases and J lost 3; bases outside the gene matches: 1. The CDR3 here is CASSVGSGSYEQYF. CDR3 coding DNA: TGTGCCAGCAGCGTAGGTAGCGGGAGCTACGAGCAGTACTTC.

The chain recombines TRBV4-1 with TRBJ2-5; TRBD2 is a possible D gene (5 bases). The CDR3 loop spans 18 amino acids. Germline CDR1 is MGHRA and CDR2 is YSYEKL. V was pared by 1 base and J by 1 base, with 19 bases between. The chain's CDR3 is CASSQGGARGTLQETQYF. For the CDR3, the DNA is TGCGCCAGCAGCCAAGGGGGAGCCCGAGGCACCCTCCAAGAGACCCAGTACTTC.

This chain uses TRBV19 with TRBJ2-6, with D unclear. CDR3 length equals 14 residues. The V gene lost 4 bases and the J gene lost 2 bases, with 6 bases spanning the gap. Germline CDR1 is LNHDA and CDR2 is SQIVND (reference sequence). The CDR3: CASSNGAGANVLTF. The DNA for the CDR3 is TGTGCCAGTAGTAACGGTGCTGGGGCCAACGTCCTGACTTTC. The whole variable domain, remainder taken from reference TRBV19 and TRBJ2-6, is DGGITQSPKYLFRKEGQNVTLSCEQNLNHDAMYWYRQDPGQGLRLIYYSQIVNDFQKGDIAEGYSVSREKKESFPLTVTSAQKNPTAFYLCASSNGAGANVLTFGAGSRLTVL.

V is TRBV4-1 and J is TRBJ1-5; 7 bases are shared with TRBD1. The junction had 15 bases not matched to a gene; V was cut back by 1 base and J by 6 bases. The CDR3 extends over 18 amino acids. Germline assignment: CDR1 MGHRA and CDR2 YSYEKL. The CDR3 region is CASSQGQGSFIWAQPQHF. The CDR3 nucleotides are TGCGCCAGCAGCCAAGGACAGGGAAGTTTTATCTGGGCTCAGCCCCAGCATTTT.

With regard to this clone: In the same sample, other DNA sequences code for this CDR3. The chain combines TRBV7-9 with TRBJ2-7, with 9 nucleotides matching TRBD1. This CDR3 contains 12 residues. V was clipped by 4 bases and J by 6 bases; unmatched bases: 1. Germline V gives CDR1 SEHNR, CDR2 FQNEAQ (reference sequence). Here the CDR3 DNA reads TGTGCCAGCAGCTCGGGACAGGGCGAGCAGTACTTC. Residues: CASSSGQGEQYF.

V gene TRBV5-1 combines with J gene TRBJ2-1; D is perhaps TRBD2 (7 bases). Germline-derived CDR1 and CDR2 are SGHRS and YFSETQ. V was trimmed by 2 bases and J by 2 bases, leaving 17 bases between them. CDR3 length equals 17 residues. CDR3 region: CASSLSDGGPTYNEQFF. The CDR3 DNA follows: TGCGCCAGCAGCTTAAGCGACGGGGGGCCAACCTACAATGAGCAGTTCTTC.

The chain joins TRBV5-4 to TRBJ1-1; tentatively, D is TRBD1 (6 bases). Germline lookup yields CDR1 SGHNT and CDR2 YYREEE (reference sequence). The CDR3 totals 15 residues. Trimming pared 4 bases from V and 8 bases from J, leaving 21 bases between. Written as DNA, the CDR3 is TGTGCCAGCAGCCGCGGGGACATACCTTTGGGGGAAGCTTTCTTT. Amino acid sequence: CASSRGDIPLGEAFF.

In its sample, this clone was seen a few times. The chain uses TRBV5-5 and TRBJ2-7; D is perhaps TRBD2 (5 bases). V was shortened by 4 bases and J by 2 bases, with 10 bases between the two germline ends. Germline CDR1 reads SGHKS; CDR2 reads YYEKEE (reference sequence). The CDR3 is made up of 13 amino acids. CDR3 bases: TGTGCCAGCAGCCGTAGCGTTCCCTACGAGCAGTACTTC. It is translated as CASSRSVPYEQYF.

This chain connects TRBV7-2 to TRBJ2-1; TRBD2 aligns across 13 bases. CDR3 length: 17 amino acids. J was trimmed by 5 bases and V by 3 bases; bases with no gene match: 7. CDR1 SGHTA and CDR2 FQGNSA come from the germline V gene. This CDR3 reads CASSFTGLAGQNNEQFF. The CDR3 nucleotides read TGTGCCAGCAGCTTCACGGGACTAGCGGGACAGAACAATGAGCAGTTCTTC.

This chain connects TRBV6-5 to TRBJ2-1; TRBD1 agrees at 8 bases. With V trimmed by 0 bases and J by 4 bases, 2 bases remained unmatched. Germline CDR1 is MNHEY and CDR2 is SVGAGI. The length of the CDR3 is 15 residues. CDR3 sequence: CASSYSNRGYNEQFF. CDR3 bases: TGTGCCAGCAGTTACTCGAACAGGGGGTACAATGAGCAGTTCTTC.

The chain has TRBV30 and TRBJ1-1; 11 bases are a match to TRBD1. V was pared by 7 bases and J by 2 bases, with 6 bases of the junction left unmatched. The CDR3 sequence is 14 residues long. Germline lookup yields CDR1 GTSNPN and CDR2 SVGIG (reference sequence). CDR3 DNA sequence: TGTGCCTCGGACAGGGGGCAGGCAAACACTGAAGCTTTCTTT. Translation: CASDRGQANTEAFF.